One sample yielded the 7 T cell receptor beta chains listed below, sequenced in a study of blood T cell repertoires in COVID-19. Using immunoSEQ multiplex PCR, the repertoire was profiled, and TCRdb retains in-frame clones only, with some absent. The sample includes about 370,000 clones, 89% of them seen just once. Specimen: peripheral blood. These receptors were obtained from a woman aged 25 to 39 with COVID-19, enrolled during active disease.

The chain couples TRBV19 to TRBJ1-1; D is uncertain. Germline V gene sequence: CDR1 LNHDA, CDR2 SQIVND (reference sequence). The CDR3 is 14 residues long. V dropped 3 bases and J dropped 0 bases, with 8 bases sitting between them. CDR3 amino acids: CASSIGRLNTEAFF. Here the CDR3 DNA reads TGTGCCAGTAGTATTGGCAGGTTGAACACTGAAGCTTTCTTT.

This sequence joins TRBV9 and TRBJ2-1, with 7 bases aligning to TRBD1. Germline V gene lookup returns CDR1 SGDLS and CDR2 YYNGEE. V dropped 1 base and J dropped 2; count of bases not matched to a gene: 3. The CDR3 covers 15 residues. CDR3 nucleotides: TGTGCCAGCAGCGTACAGGGGGTCACCTACAATGAGCAGTTCTTC. Amino acids: CASSVQGVTYNEQFF.

This clone has a handful of counts. V and J are TRBV4-1 and TRBJ1-1; a possible D gene is TRBD1 (6 bases). Trimming removed 3 bases at V and 0 bases at J, with 17 bases between. This CDR3 spans 17 amino acids. Looked up from germline, CDR1 is MGHRA and CDR2 is YSYEKL. The CDR3 loop reads CASSQALQGMLNTEAFF. The DNA of the CDR3 is TGCGCCAGCAGCCAGGCCTTACAGGGCATGTTGAACACTGAAGCTTTCTTT.

About this clone: The same CDR3 is also encoded by other DNA sequences in this sample. The chain combines TRBV7-8 with TRBJ2-7; tentative D call: TRBD1 (5 bases). Germline CDR1 reads SGHVS; CDR2 reads FQNEAQ. The CDR3 contains 15 residues. Trimming removed 1 base from V and 0 bases from J, with 10 bases in between. The CDR3 DNA sequence: TGTGCCAGCAGCTTAGGGCAGGGTTCCTCCTACGAGCAGTACGTC. Translation gives CASSLGQGSSYEQYV.

The chain couples TRBV12-3 or TRBV12-4 to TRBJ1-1, with 7 positions matching TRBD1. V was clipped by 7 bases and J by 5 bases; unmatched bases: 7. This CDR3 has 13 amino acids. In DNA, the CDR3 is TGTGCCAGCATCCTGACAGGGCAAACTGAAGCTTTCTTT. Translated: CASILTGQTEAFF.

J is TRBJ2-1 and V is TRBV7-9; 7 bases map to TRBD2. Germline CDR1 SEHNR, CDR2 FQNEAQ (reference sequence). There are 16 residues in the CDR3. V gave up 5 bases and J gave up 4 bases; unmatched junction bases: 11. The CDR3 reads CASSPRASGTYNEQFF. CDR3 nucleotides: TGTGCCAGCAGCCCCCGGGCTAGCGGAACATACAATGAGCAGTTCTTC.

The genes are TRBV30 and TRBJ1-4; D unresolved. V was trimmed by 4 bases and J by 4 bases, leaving 7 bases between them. This CDR3 is 12 amino acids long. Per the germline V gene, CDR1 is GTSNPN and CDR2 is SVGIG (reference sequence). The CDR3 loop is CAWMGNNEKLFF. The CDR3 coding sequence is TGTGCCTGGATGGGCAATAATGAAAAACTGTTTTTT.